One and the same sample provided the 3 T cell receptor beta chains below, sequenced in a study of blood T cells in healthy people across ages. Through a sample-barcoded 5' primer and a J-beta primer mix, a second PCR was run for about 7 to 12 cycles. TCRdb re-called the 5' RACE reads with MiXCR, one entry per CDR3 protein. The profile shows 800,000 to 900,000 distinct CDR3 sequences, about 59% of them singletons. Sequences were obtained from blood. The receptors were gathered from a man aged 30 to 39 in good health.

This clonotype occurred a few times. The genes are TRBV7-2 and TRBJ2-1, with TRBD2 matching over 13 bases. The germline gives CDR1 SGHTA, CDR2 FQGNSA. Trimming at V came to 5 bases and at J to 8 bases, leaving 6 bases not matched to a gene. The CDR3 contains 15 residues. In nucleotides, the CDR3 is TGTGCCAGCAGCCTCGGGACTAGCGGGGAATATGAGCAGTTCTTC. This translates into CASSLGTSGEYEQFF.

The rearrangement joins TRBV6-1 to TRBJ2-5; D is possibly TRBD2 (5 bases). V was cut by 0 bases and J by 7 bases, with 6 bases left in between. Germline V gives CDR1 MNHNS, CDR2 SASEGT. CDR3 length equals 12 residues. CDR3 coding DNA: TGTGCCAGCAGTGAAGCAGCGGTGACCCAGTACTTC. Amino acid sequence: CASSEAAVTQYF.

This chain connects TRBV12-3 or TRBV12-4 to TRBJ2-7, with TRBD2 identical over 7 bases. CDR3 length: 15 amino acids. Trimming at V came to 6 bases and at J to 1 base, leaving 9 bases not matched to a gene. This chain's CDR3 is CASSPRRGSSYEQYF. The CDR3 bases are TGTGCCAGCAGCCCTCGGCGGGGGAGTTCCTACGAGCAGTACTTC.